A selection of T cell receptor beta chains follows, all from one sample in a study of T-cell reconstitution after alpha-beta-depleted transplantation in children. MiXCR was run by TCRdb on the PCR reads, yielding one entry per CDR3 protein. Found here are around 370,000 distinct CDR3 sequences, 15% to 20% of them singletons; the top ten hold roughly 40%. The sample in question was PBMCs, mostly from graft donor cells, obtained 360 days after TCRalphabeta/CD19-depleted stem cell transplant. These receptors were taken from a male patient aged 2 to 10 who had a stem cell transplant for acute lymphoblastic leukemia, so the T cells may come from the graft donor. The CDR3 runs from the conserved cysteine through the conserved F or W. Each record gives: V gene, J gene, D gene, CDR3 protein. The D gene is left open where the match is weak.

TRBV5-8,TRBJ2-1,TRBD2,CASSLEWLAGDEQFF
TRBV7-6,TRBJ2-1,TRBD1,CASSLEGQGYNEQFF
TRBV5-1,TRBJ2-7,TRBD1,CASSLPDREATYEQYF
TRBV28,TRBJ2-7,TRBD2,CASRILAGVGEVNEQYF
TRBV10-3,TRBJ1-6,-,CAISPKSGGSSPLHF
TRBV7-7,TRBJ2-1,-,CASSSREESSYNEQFF
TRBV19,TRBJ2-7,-,CASSKAGVTEQYF
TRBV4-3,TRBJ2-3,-,CASSQDRSSDTQYF
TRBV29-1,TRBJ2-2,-,CSVSANTGELFF
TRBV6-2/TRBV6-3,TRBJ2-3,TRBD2,CASSYSLGLSLADTQYF
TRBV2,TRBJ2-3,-,CASSEARGTDTQYF
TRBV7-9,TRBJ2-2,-,CASAAAQGISGTGELFF
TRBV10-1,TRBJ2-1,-,CASSGQTSYNEQFF
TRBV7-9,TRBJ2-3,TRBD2,CASRQERESDTQYF
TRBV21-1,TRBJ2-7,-,CASSKAESDEQYF
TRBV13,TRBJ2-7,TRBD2,CASSQGRDEQYF
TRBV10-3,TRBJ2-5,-,CAISDTEPIQETQYF
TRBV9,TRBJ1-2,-,CASSGRGYTF
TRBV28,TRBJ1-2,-,CASSLGLGYTF
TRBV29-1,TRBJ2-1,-,CSVGGRLTYNEQFF
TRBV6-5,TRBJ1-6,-,CASSYNPANSPLHF
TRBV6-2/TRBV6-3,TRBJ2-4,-,CASRPTRGSIQYF
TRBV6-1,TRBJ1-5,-,CASSGGDTVYQPQHF
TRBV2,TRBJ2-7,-,CASSVIARSYEQYF
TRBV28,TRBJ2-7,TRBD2,CASSGLAGLFRYEQYF
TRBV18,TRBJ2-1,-,CASSPRSLPNSYNEQFF
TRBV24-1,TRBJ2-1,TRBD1,CATSDFPPGQWSYNEQFF
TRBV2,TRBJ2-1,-,CASSDGLAYNEQFF
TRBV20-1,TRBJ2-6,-,CSARDLAGAVGANVLTF
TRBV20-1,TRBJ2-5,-,CSASPDTQETQYF
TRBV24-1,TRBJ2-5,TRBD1,CATSDRTGKETQYF
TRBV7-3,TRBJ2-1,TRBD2,CASSLVGTSVNEQFF
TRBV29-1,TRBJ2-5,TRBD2,CSVGGRGTQYF
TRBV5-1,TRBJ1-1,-,CASSLAGNREAFF
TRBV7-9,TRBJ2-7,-,CASSSKVSYEQYF
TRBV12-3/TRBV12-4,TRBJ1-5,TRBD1,CASSFPVGRGHQPQHF
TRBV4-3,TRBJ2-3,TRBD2,CASSQLAGGPTDTQYF
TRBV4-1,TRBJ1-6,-,CASSQAGEYNSPLHF
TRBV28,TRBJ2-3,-,CASGGVTDTQYF
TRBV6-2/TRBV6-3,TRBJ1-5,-,CASSYSPEATGFNQPQHF
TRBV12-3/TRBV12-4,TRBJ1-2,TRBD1,CASSLSLTGGNYGYTF
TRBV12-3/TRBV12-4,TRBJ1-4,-,CANSPGELTATNEKLFF